This entry describes one TCR beta chain. This sample was included in a study of blood T cell repertoires in COVID-19. Across the whole study: Whether acute or convalescent, the COVID-19 samples came from the United States, Italy and Spain. Sources were T cells, B-cell-depleted T cells, or PBMCs; the material itself was cDNA or gDNA.

Using immunoSEQ multiplex PCR, the repertoire was profiled, and TCRdb retains in-frame clones only, with some absent. Found here are approximately 60,000 clones, more than 75% of them singletons; the top ten hold over 20%. Sequencing input: peripheral blood. This receptor was taken from a man aged 50 to 59 with active or convalescent COVID-19.

CDR3 sequence: CASSSDLTVRETQYF. DNA for the CDR3: TGTGCCAGCAGCTCCGATCTGACAGTGCGAGAGACCCAGTACTTC. The chain has TRBV7-9 and TRBJ2-5, with D possibly matching TRBD1 (5 bases). The V and J ends lost 4 bases and 4 bases respectively, with 16 bases between them. CDR3 size: 15 residues. Germline V CDR1 and CDR2: SEHNR, FQNEAQ (reference sequence).